This T cell receptor beta chain was identified in a study of neurological immune-mediated disorders. TCRdb passed the 5' RACE reads through MiXCR, listing each CDR3 protein once. In the table there are about 38,000 distinct CDR3 sequences, roughly 11% of which are singletons. By sample share, this clonotype is medium-sized. The receptor comes from a woman aged 25 to 39 with HTLV-1-associated myelopathy (HAM/TSP). Sequencing was carried out using CD4+ T cells from blood.

The CDR3, as DNA: TGCGCCAGCAGCTCCTCTGAGGGTGCTAGTGGCTACACCTTC. Translation gives CASSSSEGASGYTF. V is TRBV5-1 and J is TRBJ1-2; D ambiguous. V lost 3 bases to trimming and J lost 7 bases, with 16 bases between them. CDR3 size: 14 residues. The germline V gene encodes CDR1 SGHRS and CDR2 YFSETQ.